Detailed here is one TCR beta chain. Its target is not known. This entry comes from a study of OX40 agonist ivuxolimab in advanced cancers. Study details: The patients' treatment was ivuxolimab, an agonistic anti-OX40 (CD134) antibody. Three individuals attained partial responses, comprising one hepatocellular carcinoma case and two cutaneous melanoma cases. Study results and limitations: On average, CD8+ T cells had more expanded clones than CD4+.

A history of autoimmune disease or systemic immunosuppression excluded patients. CDR3 length: 14 amino acids. The germline V gene encodes CDR1 LGHNA and CDR2 YSLEER. V was cut by 0 bases and J by 3 bases, with 6 bases left in between. Sequencing was performed with immunoSEQ multiplex PCR; in TCRdb, only in-frame clones are kept and a portion is missing. This table has around 64,000 clones, 80% to 90% appearing once. Sample: CD4+ or CD8+ T cells sorted from blood, taken in a trial of the OX40 agonist ivuxolimab. The chain links TRBV4-3 to TRBJ1-5; unclear D gene. This clonotype was obtained from an adult with an advanced solid tumor such as melanoma, head and neck, liver or kidney cancer. DNA of the CDR3: TGCGCCAGCAGCCAAGAGCCAGTCAATCAGCCCCAGCATTTT. Its protein is CASSQEPVNQPQHF.